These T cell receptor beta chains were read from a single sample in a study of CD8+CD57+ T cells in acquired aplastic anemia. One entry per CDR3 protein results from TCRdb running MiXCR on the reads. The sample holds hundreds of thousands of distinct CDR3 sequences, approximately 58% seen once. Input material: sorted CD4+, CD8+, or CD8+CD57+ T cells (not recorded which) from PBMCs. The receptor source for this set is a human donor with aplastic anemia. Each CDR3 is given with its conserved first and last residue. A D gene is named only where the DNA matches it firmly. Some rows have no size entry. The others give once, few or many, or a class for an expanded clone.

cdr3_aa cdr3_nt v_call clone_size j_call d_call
CASSVSGSETQYF TGTGCCAGCAGCGTTAGCGGGTCAGAGACCCAGTACTTC TRBV7-3 . TRBJ2-5 TRBD2
CASSFMSGMNTEAFF TGTGCCAGCAGTTTTATGAGTGGTATGAACACTGAAGCTTTCTTT TRBV12-3/TRBV12-4 many TRBJ1-1 .
CSDTGTANTEAFF TGCAGCGATACCGGGACGGCGAACACTGAAGCTTTCTTT TRBV29-1 . TRBJ1-1 .
CASKRSGGAPIPTDTQYF TGTGCCAGCAAACGAAGCGGGGGGGCGCCTATTCCCACAGATACGCAGTATTTT TRBV9 . TRBJ2-3 TRBD2
CASSEGTGYQETQYF TGCGCCAGCAGTGAGGGGACAGGGTACCAAGAGACCCAGTACTTC TRBV10-1 . TRBJ2-5 TRBD1
CASSLEPKAEAFF TGTGCCAGCAGCTTAGAACCCAAGGCTGAAGCTTTCTTT TRBV7-3 once TRBJ1-1 .
CATAITPNEQFF TGTGCCACAGCTATTACCCCCAATGAGCAGTTCTTC TRBV7-9 . TRBJ2-1 .
CATSDDRNWDGYTF TGTGCCACCAGTGACGACAGGAACTGGGATGGCTACACCTTC TRBV24-1 . TRBJ1-2 .
CASSEDRSEQYF TGTGCCAGCAGCGAAGATCGTAGCGAGCAGTACTTC TRBV12-3/TRBV12-4 . TRBJ2-7 .
CASSLAGERGETQYF TGTGCCAGCAGCTTAGCGGGAGAGAGGGGAGAGACCCAGTACTTC TRBV5-8 many TRBJ2-5 TRBD2
CSGGTGPHNEQLF TGCAGCGGAGGGACAGGTCCCCACAATGAGCAGCTCTTC TRBV29-1 . TRBJ2-1 TRBD1
CASSYGGFQETQYF TGTGCCAGCAGTTATGGGGGTTTCCAAGAGACCCAGTACTTC TRBV6-6 many TRBJ2-5 .
CAISDKGRTEAFF TGTGCCATCAGTGATAAGGGGAGGACTGAAGCTTTCTTT TRBV10-3 . TRBJ1-1 .
CASSTPGRTYEQYF TGTGCCAGTAGTACCCCCGGACGGACCTACGAGCAGTACTTC TRBV19 . TRBJ2-7 .
CSARSRGGGETQYF TGCAGTGCTAGATCGAGGGGAGGGGGAGAGACCCAGTACTTC TRBV20-1 many TRBJ2-5 .